This T cell receptor beta chain is drawn from a study of OX40 agonist ivuxolimab in advanced cancers. With V trimmed by 4 bases and J by 1 base, 10 bases remained unmatched. This CDR3 region has 16 residues. The germline gives CDR1 SGHDT, CDR2 YYEEEE. Produced via immunoSEQ multiplex PCR; TCRdb's table is partial and in-frame only. This table holds about 70,000 clones, 70% to 90% found once. The origin of this receptor is an adult with an advanced solid tumor such as melanoma, head and neck, liver or kidney cancer. The chain carries TRBV5-6 and TRBJ1-1; 7 bases line up with TRBD1. Specimen: CD4+ or CD8+ T cells sorted from blood, collected in a trial of the OX40 agonist ivuxolimab. Here the CDR3 DNA reads TGTGCCAGCAGCCTAGGGGTAGGGGGCGCGAACACTGAAGCTTTCTTT. It yields the protein CASSLGVGGANTEAFF.